Shown below are 19 T cell receptor beta chains from a single sample sequenced in a study of blood T cell repertoires in COVID-19. Generated by immunoSEQ multiplex PCR, the TCRdb table keeps only in-frame clones and is missing some. The sample lists 300,000 to 400,000 clones, approximately 86% occurring once. Sequenced input: peripheral blood. The receptor set was obtained from a human donor in a cohort sampled during active COVID-19.

The CDR3 protein is CASSTRTSGGPSSTDTQYF. In DNA, the CDR3 is TGTGCCAGTAGTACCCGGACTAGCGGGGGCCCCTCTAGCACAGATACGCAGTATTTT. The rearrangement joins TRBV19 to TRBJ2-3; 13 bases line up with TRBD2. In germline, CDR1 is LNHDA, CDR2 SQIVND (reference sequence). The CDR3 totals 19 residues. V trimming: 4 bases; J trimming: 0 bases; junction bases outside the gene matches: 10.

The chain has TRBV9 and TRBJ2-2; D is perhaps TRBD1 (5 bases). The CDR3 has 15 residues. V lost 1 base and J lost 4, with 11 bases in between. CDR1 and CDR2 (germline): SGDLS, YYNGEE. The DNA for the CDR3 is TGTGCCAGCAGCGTATTCAGGGTTAGCACCGGGGAGCTGTTTTTT. Its translation: CASSVFRVSTGELFF. Looking up the rest from reference TRBV9 and TRBJ2-2 gives the full variable domain: DSGVTQTPKHLITATGQRVTLRCSPRSGDLSVYWYQQSLDQGLQFLIQYYNGEERAKGNILERFSAQQFPDLHSELNLSSLELGDSALYFCASSVFRVSTGELFFGEGSRLTVL.

The chain links TRBV3-1 (or the pseudogene TRBV3-2) to TRBJ2-7; tentatively, D is TRBD1 (5 bases). CDR3 length: 17 residues. Looked up from germline, CDR1 is LGHDT and CDR2 is YNNKEL (reference sequence). The V end lost 4 bases, the J end lost 2 bases, and 21 bases lay between the germline ends. The CDR3 DNA reads TGTGCCAGCAGCCCAATTTCAGTCCAGGGTATAGCCTACGAGCAGTACTTC. Amino acid sequence: CASSPISVQGIAYEQYF.

This clone appeared a few times. J is TRBJ2-7 and V is TRBV3-1 (or the pseudogene TRBV3-2), with 9 bases identical to TRBD2. The CDR3 extends over 16 amino acids. V gave up 3 bases and J gave up 1 base; unmatched junction bases: 7. Germline V gene data show CDR1 as LGHDT and CDR2 as YNNKEL (reference sequence). CDR3 sequence: CASSHWTSERSYEQYF. The CDR3 DNA follows: TGTGCCAGCAGCCACTGGACTAGCGAGAGGTCCTACGAGCAGTACTTC.

The V gene is TRBV19, the J gene TRBJ1-4, with D possibly matching TRBD1 (6 bases). V lost 5 bases and J lost 7, with 17 bases in between. There are 15 residues in the CDR3. The germline V gene encodes CDR1 LNHDA and CDR2 SQIVND (reference sequence). In nucleotides, the CDR3 is TGTGCCAGTAGTTCCCGGACAGAGATGAGTGAAAAACTGTTTTTT. Residues: CASSSRTEMSEKLFF. Based on the CDR3 plus reference TRBV19 and TRBJ1-4, the full variable domain is DGGITQSPKYLFRKEGQNVTLSCEQNLNHDAMYWYRQDPGQGLRLIYYSQIVNDFQKGDIAEGYSVSREKKESFPLTVTSAQKNPTAFYLCASSSRTEMSEKLFFGSGTQLSVL.

This chain connects TRBV7-9 to TRBJ2-1; no reliable D call. Germline CDR1 is SEHNR and CDR2 is FQNEAQ (reference sequence). CDR3 length equals 17 residues. The germline V and J ends were trimmed by 5 bases and 7 bases, with 24 bases remaining between them. The CDR3 DNA reads as TGTGCCAGCAGCCTTTACCGGTTGTTCTCTTCTAGGAATGAGCAGTTCTTC. This gives the protein CASSLYRLFSSRNEQFF.

This clone was seen once. V is TRBV6-1 and J is TRBJ1-4; 8 bases match TRBD1. With V trimmed by 4 bases and J by 8 bases, 12 bases remained unmatched. Germline lookup yields CDR1 MNHNS and CDR2 SASEGT. The CDR3 contains 16 residues. CDR3 loop: CASSVYRQGIGEKLFF. DNA of the CDR3: TGTGCCAGCAGTGTTTACCGACAGGGGATCGGGGAAAAACTGTTTTTT.

The J gene is TRBJ1-2, the V gene TRBV7-8; TRBD1 matches 7 bases. Looked up from germline, CDR1 is SGHVS and CDR2 is FQNEAQ. The CDR3 spans 15 residues. The V and J ends lost 4 bases and 5 bases, in that order; junction bases with no gene match: 10. The CDR3 sequence: CASSSAETGRYGYTF. The CDR3 DNA reads as TGTGCCAGCAGCTCGGCCGAGACAGGGAGGTATGGCTACACCTTC.

The rearrangement joins TRBV11-2 to TRBJ2-7; the D gene is possibly TRBD1 (5 bases). Germline CDR1 is SGHAT and CDR2 is FQNNGV. There are 15 residues in the CDR3. The V and J ends lost 0 bases and 1 base respectively, with 10 bases between them. The CDR3 spells CASSLDPGRSYEQYF. The CDR3 coding sequence is TGTGCCAGCAGCTTAGATCCAGGGCGGTCCTACGAGCAGTACTTC. Looking up the rest from reference TRBV11-2 and TRBJ2-7 gives the full variable domain: EAGVAQSPRYKIIEKRQSVAFWCNPISGHATLYWYQQILGQGPKLLIQFQNNGVVDDSQLPKDRFSAERLKGVDSTLKIQPAKLEDSAVYLCASSLDPGRSYEQYFGPGTRLTVT.

The chain has TRBV11-2 and TRBJ2-3; a weak D match, TRBD1 (5 bases). The CDR3 runs to 15 residues. CDR1 and CDR2 (germline): SGHAT, FQNNGV. The V end lost 5 bases, the J end lost 0 bases, and 12 bases lay between the germline ends. The CDR3 nucleotides read TGTGCCAGCAGCCCCGCAGGGCATAGCACAGATACGCAGTATTTT. Its translation: CASSPAGHSTDTQYF.

This rearrangement joins TRBV10-3 to TRBJ2-3, with 8 bases identical to TRBD1. The junction had 4 bases not matched to a gene; V was cut back by 6 bases and J by 5 bases. CDR1 ENHRY and CDR2 SYGVKD come from the germline V gene. The CDR3 runs to 13 residues. The CDR3 bases are TGTGCCATCAGAACAGACAGGGGAGATACGCAGTATTTT. It is translated as CAIRTDRGDTQYF.

V usage is TRBV10-3 and J usage is TRBJ2-1, with TRBD1 identical over 9 bases. The germline gives CDR1 ENHRY, CDR2 SYGVKD. The CDR3 runs to 13 residues. J lost 7 bases, V lost 7 bases, and 5 bases had no gene match. The CDR3 spells CAINGTGTNEQFF. The CDR3 DNA follows: TGTGCCATCAACGGGACAGGGACTAATGAGCAGTTCTTC.

This clone was observed a few times. The chain carries TRBV11-2 and TRBJ1-2; D is possibly TRBD1 (6 bases). V gave up 1 base and J gave up 7 bases, with 10 bases separating them. Looked up from germline, CDR1 is SGHAT and CDR2 is FQNNGV. This CDR3 has 13 residues. This chain's CDR3 is CASSLGRGGGYTF. The CDR3 DNA reads TGTGCCAGCAGCTTAGGCAGGGGCGGTGGCTACACCTTC. The full variable domain, its missing parts supplied by reference TRBV11-2 and TRBJ1-2, is EAGVAQSPRYKIIEKRQSVAFWCNPISGHATLYWYQQILGQGPKLLIQFQNNGVVDDSQLPKDRFSAERLKGVDSTLKIQPAKLEDSAVYLCASSLGRGGGYTFGSGTRLTVV.

The V call is TRBV11-3, the J call TRBJ2-1; the D gene is possibly TRBD2 (5 bases). V was shortened by 0 bases and J by 5 bases, with 11 bases between the two germline ends. Germline assignment: CDR1 SGHNT and CDR2 YENEEA. There are 15 residues in the CDR3. The CDR3 sequence is CASSLDRFSDNEQFF. The CDR3, as DNA: TGTGCCAGCAGCTTAGATCGGTTTAGCGACAATGAGCAGTTCTTC.

The table lists this clone with a few counts. The chain combines TRBV9 with TRBJ1-4; D gene unclear. Deletions cut 0 bases from V and 4 bases from J, with 7 bases between. This CDR3 is 14 amino acids long. The germline gives CDR1 SGDLS, CDR2 YYNGEE. The CDR3 loop reads CASSVDLYNEKLFF. In DNA, the CDR3 is TGTGCCAGCAGCGTAGATCTGTATAATGAAAAACTGTTTTTT.

The V call is TRBV28, the J call TRBJ1-1, with 7 nucleotides matching TRBD1. The germline CDR1 and CDR2 sequences are MDHEN and SYDVKM. This CDR3 comprises 15 residues. V was pared by 8 bases and J by 3 bases, with 12 bases of the junction left unmatched. The DNA of the CDR3 is TGTGCCAGCGTGGGCGAGACCGACAGGGACACTGAAGCTTTCTTT. The encoded protein is CASVGETDRDTEAFF.

This chain joins TRBV24-1 and TRBJ2-3; 12 nucleotides match TRBD2. Trimming removed 8 bases from V and 3 bases from J; junction bases left unmatched: 2. This CDR3 is built from 14 residues. Germline values: CDR1 KGHDR, CDR2 SFDVKD. This CDR3 reads CATTTSGSTDTQYF. As DNA, the CDR3 is TGTGCCACCACGACTAGCGGGAGTACAGATACGCAGTATTTT.

The chain links TRBV28 to TRBJ2-1; D possibly corresponds to TRBD2 (6 bases). Per the germline V gene, CDR1 is MDHEN and CDR2 is SYDVKM. The CDR3 loop spans 10 amino acids. Trimming pared 5 bases from V and 12 bases from J, leaving 8 bases between. Here the CDR3 DNA reads TGTGCCAGCAGTGGGACTGGGCAGTTCTTC. It codes for CASSGTGQFF.

The V gene is TRBV28, the J gene TRBJ2-5, with TRBD1 as a possible D gene (5 bases). Trimming took off 0 bases at V and 1 base at J, with 15 bases between the two ends. The CDR3 sequence is 17 residues long. Per the germline V gene, CDR1 is MDHEN and CDR2 is SYDVKM. The CDR3 DNA reads TGTGCCAGCAGTTTATGGGCCGACAGACCTCTCCAAGAGACCCAGTACTTC. This sequence encodes CASSLWADRPLQETQYF.